What follows are 4 T cell receptor beta chains derived from one specimen sequenced in a study of breast tumors, draining lymph nodes, adjacent tissues. The lymph nodes were axillary draining lymph nodes from breast cancer patients. TCRdb used MiXCR to reprocess the multiplex PCR reads, holding one entry per CDR3 protein. The profile covers about 110,000 distinct CDR3 sequences, with about 31% appearing a single time and about 6% taken by the ten largest. Sequencing was done on a sample of axillary lymph node tissue. The receptors shown here come from a female donor with breast cancer. Some clones in this sample may be carry-over from other donors' samples.

Concerning this clonotype: A much larger clone lies a single base off, so this may be a read error. The CDR3 does not end in the conserved phenylalanine or tryptophan, so this is likely a read error. The CDR3 protein is CAIGLSGSYSDEQYL. The CDR3 nucleotides read TGTGCCATCGGATTAAGCGGGAGCTACTCCGACGAGCAGTACCTC. V and J are TRBV10-3 and TRBJ2-7; 8 positions agree with TRBD2. Germline CDR1 ENHRY, CDR2 SYGVKD. The CDR3 length is 15 residues.

This clonotype was recorded only once. Since no conserved phenylalanine or tryptophan closes the CDR3, a read error is the likely cause. The chain combines TRBV5-4 with TRBJ1-1; D remains unclear. Germline V CDR1 and CDR2: SGHNT, YYREEE (reference sequence). The CDR3 is made up of 12 amino acids. V lost 1 base to trimming and J lost 8 bases, with 9 bases between them. CDR3 DNA sequence: TGTGCCAGCAGCTTGTGGGCGGACGAAGCTTTCTTG. It specifies CASSLWADEAFL.

For this clonotype: One base away lies a much larger clone, so this may be a sequencing read error. This chain uses TRBV20-1 with TRBJ2-7; D may match TRBD1 or TRBD2 (5 bases each). The CDR3 has 12 residues. The germline V gene has CDR1 DFQATT and CDR2 SNEGSKA (reference sequence). The CDR3 coding sequence is TGCAGTGCTAGGAGGGGAAAGTACGAGCCGTACTTC. This gives the protein CSARRGKYEPYF.

In this sample, this clonotype turned up many times. CDR3 nucleotides: TGCGCCAGCAGCCAAGGGACAGGGGGCAATGAGCAGTTCTTC. As protein: CASSQGTGGNEQFF. This chain joins TRBV4-3 and TRBJ2-1; TRBD1 matches 10 bases. Looked up from germline, CDR1 is LGHNA and CDR2 is YSLEER. V shed 1 base and J 6 bases; nucleotides not matched to a gene: 0. The CDR3 is 14 residues long.